A selection of T cell receptor beta chains follows, all from one sample in a study of OX40 agonist ivuxolimab in advanced cancers. Sequencing was performed with immunoSEQ multiplex PCR; in TCRdb, only in-frame clones are kept and a portion is missing. The sample includes around 60,000 clones, 75% to 85% of them seen just once. The input for sequencing was CD4+ or CD8+ T cells sorted from blood, taken in a trial of the OX40 agonist ivuxolimab. All receptors come from an adult with an advanced solid tumor such as melanoma, head and neck, liver or kidney cancer. Each CDR3 is given with its conserved first and last residue. Fields, in order: J gene, V gene, D gene, clone size, CDR3 protein, CDR3 DNA. The D gene is left open where the match is weak. Size values are once, few and many counts, or a class for expanded clones, and some rows have none.

>TRBJ2-7|TRBV21-1|.|.
CASTRGHKDRAYEQYF
TGTGCCAGCACCCGAGGCCACAAGGACAGGGCCTACGAGCAGTACTTC
>TRBJ1-6|TRBV27|.|.
CASWDGAYSPLHF
TGTGCCAGCTGGGACGGTGCTTATTCACCCCTCCACTTT
>TRBJ2-1|TRBV5-1|.|.
CASSSSGSFNEQFF
TGCGCCAGCAGCTCGTCCGGGAGTTTCAATGAGCAGTTCTTC
>TRBJ1-2|TRBV5-4|.|once
CASSSGPTVNYGYTF
TGTGCCAGCAGCTCGGGGCCGACAGTTAACTATGGCTACACCTTC
>TRBJ1-4|TRBV27|TRBD1|.
CASSVRGLSNEKLFF
TGTGCCAGCAGCGTCAGGGGGCTGTCTAATGAAAAACTGTTTTTT
>TRBJ2-2|TRBV27|.|.
CASSLSNTGELFF
TGTGCCAGCAGTTTATCGAACACCGGGGAGCTGTTTTTT
>TRBJ2-5|TRBV7-6|.|once
CASSLGIQETQYF
TGTGCCAGCAGCTTAGGTATTCAAGAGACCCAGTACTTC
>TRBJ2-3|TRBV28|.|once
CASSPFTSTDTQYF
TGTGCCAGCAGCCCTTTCACCAGCACAGATACGCAGTATTTT
>TRBJ2-7|TRBV9|.|.
CASSVEGGAESYEQYF
TGTGCCAGCAGCGTAGAGGGCGGGGCAGAATCCTACGAGCAGTACTTC
>TRBJ2-1|TRBV14|.|.
CASSPPLYNEQFF
TGTGCCAGCAGCCCCCCATTGTACAATGAGCAGTTCTTC
>TRBJ2-3|TRBV4-2|.|.
CASSQDRDTQYF
TGTGCCAGCAGCCAAGATCGGGATACGCAGTATTTT
>TRBJ1-4|TRBV30|.|few
CAWDQRGGEKLFF
TGTGCCTGGGACCAGAGGGGGGGTGAAAAACTGTTTTTT
>TRBJ2-7|TRBV10-2|.|.
CASSESGTYEQYF
TGCGCCAGCAGTGAGTCCGGGACCTACGAGCAGTACTTC
>TRBJ1-1|TRBV5-5|.|.
CASSLGPRNTEAFF
TGTGCCAGCAGCTTGGGGCCGAGGAACACTGAAGCTTTCTTT
>TRBJ2-2|TRBV5-4|TRBD2|few
CASSFKAGGPFGELFF
TGTGCCAGCAGCTTCAAAGCGGGAGGGCCGTTCGGGGAGCTGTTTTTT
>TRBJ2-7|TRBV2|.|.
CASRTPQGGYEQYF
TGTGCCAGCAGGACGCCCCAGGGTGGATACGAGCAGTACTTC
>TRBJ2-2|TRBV11-2|.|once
CASRGPGVGELFF
TGTGCCTCTAGGGGACCTGGCGTCGGGGAGCTGTTTTTT
>TRBJ1-2|TRBV19|.|.
CAGSYQSNYGYTF
TGTGCCGGTAGTTATCAGAGTAACTATGGCTACACCTTC
>TRBJ1-1|TRBV28|.|.
CASSLTTAWNTEAFF
TGTGCCAGCAGCCTGACGACAGCGTGGAACACTGAAGCTTTCTTT
>TRBJ2-1|TRBV7-2|TRBD2|.
CASSFLRAGEPYNEQFF
TGTGCCAGCAGCTTCCTTAGGGCGGGAGAGCCCTACAATGAGCAGTTCTTC
>TRBJ2-5|TRBV7-9|.|.
CASSRTEETQYF
TGTGCCAGCAGCAGGACAGAAGAGACCCAGTACTTC
>TRBJ2-7|TRBV6-5|.|.
CASAAGPYEQYF
TGTGCCAGTGCGGCTGGCCCCTACGAGCAGTACTTC
>TRBJ2-5|TRBV11-2|TRBD1|.
CASSLDSAGGQETQYF
TGTGCCAGCAGCTTAGATTCAGCAGGGGGCCAAGAGACCCAGTACTTC
>TRBJ2-5|TRBV6-5|.|.
CASSYSEGKETQYF
TGTGCCAGCAGTTACTCGGAGGGGAAAGAGACCCAGTACTTC
>TRBJ2-1|TRBV11-3|TRBD2|few
CASSSRTSGYNEQFF
TGTGCCAGCAGCTCCCGGACTAGCGGATACAATGAGCAGTTCTTC
>TRBJ1-4|TRBV25-1|TRBD1|.
CASIDRVSEKLFF
TGTGCCAGTATCGACAGGGTTAGTGAAAAACTGTTTTTT
>TRBJ2-3|TRBV7-9|.|.
CASSYGASTDTQYF
TGTGCCAGCAGCTACGGTGCTAGCACAGATACGCAGTATTTT
>TRBJ2-7|TRBV27|.|.
CASSMTTESYEQYF
TGTGCCAGCAGTATGACGACGGAGTCCTACGAGCAGTACTTC
>TRBJ2-1|TRBV27|.|.
CASSYAGNEQFF
TGTGCCAGCAGCTACGCGGGAAATGAGCAGTTCTTC
>TRBJ1-2|TRBV13|.|.
CASSLTAYGYTF
TGTGCCAGCAGCCTCACAGCCTATGGCTACACCTTC
>TRBJ2-1|TRBV11-3|.|once
CASSLGSGQNYNEQFF
TGTGCCAGCAGCTTAGGGTCCGGGCAGAACTACAATGAGCAGTTCTTC
>TRBJ2-7|TRBV18|TRBD2|.
CASRELAGVSYEQYF
TGTGCCAGCCGAGAATTAGCGGGGGTCTCCTACGAGCAGTACTTC
>TRBJ2-7|TRBV6-5|TRBD2|.
CAIGPGLAIHEQYF
TGTGCCATCGGCCCGGGACTAGCTATTCACGAGCAGTACTTC
>TRBJ1-2|TRBV2|TRBD1|.
CASSATGQAWGGYTF
TGTGCCAGCAGTGCTACGGGACAGGCGTGGGGAGGCTACACCTTC
>TRBJ2-5|TRBV7-2|TRBD1|.
CASSLQGIGETQYF
TGTGCCAGCAGTTTACAGGGGATTGGAGAGACCCAGTACTTC
>TRBJ2-1|TRBV4-3|TRBD1|.
CASGTGHNEQFF
TGCGCCAGCGGGACAGGTCACAATGAGCAGTTCTTC
>TRBJ2-5|TRBV4-3|.|.
CASSQFRGPGETQYF
TGCGCCAGCAGCCAGTTTCGGGGGCCGGGAGAGACCCAGTACTTC
>TRBJ2-6|TRBV19|TRBD1|.
CASSPGQYLGGANVLTF
TGTGCCAGTAGTCCGGGACAGTATCTAGGAGGGGCCAACGTCCTGACTTTC
>TRBJ2-1|TRBV6-5|TRBD1|.
CASSSTAQGQVKQFF
TGTGCCAGCAGTTCCACCGCACAAGGACAGGTCAAGCAGTTCTTC
>TRBJ2-5|TRBV19|TRBD2|.
CASSGLAGRETQYF
TGTGCCAGTAGCGGACTAGCGGGGAGAGAGACCCAGTACTTC
>TRBJ2-7|TRBV4-1|.|.
CASSPTEYYEQYF
TGCGCCAGCAGCCCCACAGAGTACTACGAGCAGTACTTC
>TRBJ2-1|TRBV9|TRBD2|.
CASSVGTSGLYNEQFF
TGTGCCAGCAGCGTAGGTACTAGCGGTCTCTACAATGAGCAGTTCTTC
>TRBJ1-4|TRBV9|.|.
CASSVEVRSRLFF
TGTGCCAGCAGCGTAGAGGTGCGGTCTAGGCTGTTTTTT
>TRBJ2-1|TRBV28|.|few
CASLVGGPYNEQFF
TGTGCCAGCCTCGTGGGCGGACCCTACAATGAGCAGTTCTTC
>TRBJ2-7|TRBV6-5|TRBD2|.
CASTLGSPGGYEQYF
TGTGCCAGCACTCTAGGTTCTCCGGGGGGCTACGAGCAGTACTTC
>TRBJ2-6|TRBV5-5|TRBD1|.
CASTPGQGALGANVLTF
TGTGCCAGCACCCCTGGACAGGGGGCTTTGGGGGCCAACGTCCTGACTTTC
>TRBJ2-7|TRBV7-2|TRBD2|once
CASTVLGGNYEQYF
TGTGCCAGCACCGTTCTGGGGGGGAACTACGAGCAGTACTTC
>TRBJ2-7|TRBV19|.|.
CASSTAGGVNEQYF
TGTGCCAGTAGTACGGCCGGGGGCGTCAACGAGCAGTACTTC